Included here is one TCR beta chain sequence, with context. Primers for the PCR totalled 60 Vbeta and 13 Jbeta. Repertoires were generated with immunoSEQ multiplex PCR, while TCRdb's copy carries only in-frame clones and drops some. Here the sample spans under 150,000 clones, 75% to 85% being singletons. This sample is part of a study of cytomegalovirus exposure and HLA in healthy donors. The germline V gene has CDR1 MDHEN and CDR2 SYDVKM. The CDR3 runs 17 residues. V gave up 6 bases and J gave up 0 bases; unmatched junction bases: 6. The sequenced sample was PBMCs. This sequence originates from a girl aged 2-10 years in good health and CMV-seronegative. The chain uses TRBV28 and TRBJ2-1; 12 bases match TRBD2. The chain's CDR3 is CASRGWTSGISYNEQFF. CDR3 in DNA: TGTGCCAGCAGGGGGTGGACTAGCGGGATCTCCTACAATGAGCAGTTCTTC.